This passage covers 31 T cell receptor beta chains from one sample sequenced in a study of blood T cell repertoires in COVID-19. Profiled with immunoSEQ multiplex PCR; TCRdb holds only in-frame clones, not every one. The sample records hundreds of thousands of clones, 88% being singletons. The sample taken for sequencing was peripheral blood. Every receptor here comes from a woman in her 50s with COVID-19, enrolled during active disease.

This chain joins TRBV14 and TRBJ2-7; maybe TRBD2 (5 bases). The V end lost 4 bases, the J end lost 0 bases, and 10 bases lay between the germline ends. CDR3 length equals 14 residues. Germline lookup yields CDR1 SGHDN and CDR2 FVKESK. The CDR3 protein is CASSLTRFSYEQYF. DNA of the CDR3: TGTGCCAGCAGCCTCACTAGGTTCTCCTACGAGCAGTACTTC. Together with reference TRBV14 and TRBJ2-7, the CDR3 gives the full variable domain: EAGVTQFPSHSVIEKGQTVTLRCDPISGHDNLYWYRRVMGKEIKFLLHFVKESKQDESGMPNNRFLAERTGGTYSTLKVQPAELEDSGVYFCASSLTRFSYEQYFGPGTRLTVT.

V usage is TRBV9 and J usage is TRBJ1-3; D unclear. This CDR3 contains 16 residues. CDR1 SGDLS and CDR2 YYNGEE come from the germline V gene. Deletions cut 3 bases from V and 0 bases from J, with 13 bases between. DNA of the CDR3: TGTGCCAGCAGCGCCCCAATTAGCGGCTCTGGAAACACCATATATTTT. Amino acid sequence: CASSAPISGSGNTIYF.

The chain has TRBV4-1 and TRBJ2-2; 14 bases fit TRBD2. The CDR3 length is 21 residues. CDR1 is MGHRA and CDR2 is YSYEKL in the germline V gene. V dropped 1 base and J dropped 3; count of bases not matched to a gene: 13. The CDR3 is CASSQVPTSGGAKGYTGELFF. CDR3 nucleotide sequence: TGCGCCAGCAGCCAAGTACCGACTAGCGGGGGGGCAAAAGGGTACACCGGGGAGCTGTTTTTT.

As DNA, the CDR3 is TGTGCCAGCAGCCCCAGGGGGGATCAGCCCCAGCATTTT. The encoded protein is CASSPRGDQPQHF. This chain joins TRBV6-5 and TRBJ1-5; 7 bases are a match to TRBD1. The CDR3 extends over 13 amino acids. V lost 6 bases, J lost 5 bases, and 4 bases stayed unmatched. The germline V gene encodes CDR1 MNHEY and CDR2 SVGAGI.

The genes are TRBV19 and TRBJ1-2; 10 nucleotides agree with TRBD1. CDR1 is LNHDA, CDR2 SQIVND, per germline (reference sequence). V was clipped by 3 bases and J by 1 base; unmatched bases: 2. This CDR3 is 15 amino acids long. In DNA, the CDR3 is TGTGCCAGTAGTATCTGGACAGGGGGTAACTATGGCTACACCTTC. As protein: CASSIWTGGNYGYTF.

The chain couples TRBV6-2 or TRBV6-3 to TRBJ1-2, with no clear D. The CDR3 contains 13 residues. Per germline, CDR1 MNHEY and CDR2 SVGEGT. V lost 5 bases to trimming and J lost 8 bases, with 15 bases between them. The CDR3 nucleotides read TGTGCCAGCAGTCTCGGGTCCCCCTCCGGCTACACCTTC. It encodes CASSLGSPSGYTF.

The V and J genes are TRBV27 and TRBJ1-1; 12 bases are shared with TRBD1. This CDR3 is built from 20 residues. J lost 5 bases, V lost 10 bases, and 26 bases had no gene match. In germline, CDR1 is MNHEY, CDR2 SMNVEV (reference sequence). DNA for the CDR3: TGTGCCACACGAACCCTTCAACTAGGGACAGGGGGCTTAAGGGGGACTGAAGCTTTCTTT. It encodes CATRTLQLGTGGLRGTEAFF.

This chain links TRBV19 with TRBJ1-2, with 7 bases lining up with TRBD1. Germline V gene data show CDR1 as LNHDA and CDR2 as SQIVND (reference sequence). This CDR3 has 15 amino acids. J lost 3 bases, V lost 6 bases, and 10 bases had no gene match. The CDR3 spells CASRRTGEQDYGYTF. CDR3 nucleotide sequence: TGTGCCAGTAGAAGAACAGGGGAGCAGGACTATGGCTACACCTTC. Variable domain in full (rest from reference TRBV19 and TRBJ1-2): DGGITQSPKYLFRKEGQNVTLSCEQNLNHDAMYWYRQDPGQGLRLIYYSQIVNDFQKGDIAEGYSVSREKKESFPLTVTSAQKNPTAFYLCASRRTGEQDYGYTFGSGTRLTVV.

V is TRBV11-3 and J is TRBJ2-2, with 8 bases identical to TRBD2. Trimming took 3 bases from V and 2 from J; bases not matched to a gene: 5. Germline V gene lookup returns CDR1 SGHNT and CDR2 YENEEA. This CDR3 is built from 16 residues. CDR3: CASSFTGTSNTGELFF. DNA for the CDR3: TGTGCCAGCAGCTTCACCGGGACTAGTAACACCGGGGAGCTGTTTTTT.

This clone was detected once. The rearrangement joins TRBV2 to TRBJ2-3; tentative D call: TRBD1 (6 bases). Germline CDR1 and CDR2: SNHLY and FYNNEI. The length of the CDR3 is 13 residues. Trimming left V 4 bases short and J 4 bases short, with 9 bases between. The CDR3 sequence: CASSVGGPDTQYF. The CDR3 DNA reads TGTGCCAGCAGTGTAGGGGGTCCAGATACGCAGTATTTT. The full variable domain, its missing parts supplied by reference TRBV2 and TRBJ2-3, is EPEVTQTPSHQVTQMGQEVILRCVPISNHLYFYWYRQILGQKVEFLVSFYNNEISEKSEIFDDQFSVERPDGSNFTLKIRSTKLEDSAMYFCASSVGGPDTQYFGPGTRLTVL.

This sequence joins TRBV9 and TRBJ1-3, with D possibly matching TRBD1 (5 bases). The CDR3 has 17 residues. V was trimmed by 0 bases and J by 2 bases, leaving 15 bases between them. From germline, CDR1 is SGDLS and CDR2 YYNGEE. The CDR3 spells CASSVDPQGSAGNTIYF. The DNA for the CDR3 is TGTGCCAGCAGCGTAGACCCTCAGGGATCCGCTGGAAACACCATATATTTT.

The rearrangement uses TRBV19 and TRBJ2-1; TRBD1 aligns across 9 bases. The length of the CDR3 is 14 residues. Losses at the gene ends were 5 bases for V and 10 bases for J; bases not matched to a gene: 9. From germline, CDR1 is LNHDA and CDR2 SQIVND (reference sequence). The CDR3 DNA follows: TGTGCCAGTAGTCGGGATACTACAGGGGGCGAGCAGTTCTTC. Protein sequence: CASSRDTTGGEQFF.

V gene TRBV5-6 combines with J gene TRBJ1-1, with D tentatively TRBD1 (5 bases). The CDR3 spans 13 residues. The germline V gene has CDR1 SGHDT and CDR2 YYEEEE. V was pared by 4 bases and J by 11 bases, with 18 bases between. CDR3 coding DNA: TGTGCCAGCAGCCCGGTACAGGTAAAGCTTGCTTTCTTT. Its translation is CASSPVQVKLAFF.

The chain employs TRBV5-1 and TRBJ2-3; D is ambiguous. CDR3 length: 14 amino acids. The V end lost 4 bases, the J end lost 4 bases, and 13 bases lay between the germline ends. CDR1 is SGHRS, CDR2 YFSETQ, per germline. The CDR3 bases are TGCGCCAGCAGCCCGCAGAGTAGCTCAGATACGCAGTATTTT. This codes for CASSPQSSSDTQYF.

The CDR3 DNA reads TGTGCCAGCAGTCAGGGAATGGAGACCCAGTACTTC. It yields the protein CASSQGMETQYF. The rearrangement links TRBV12-3 or TRBV12-4 to TRBJ2-5; the D gene is possibly TRBD1 (5 bases). This CDR3 contains 12 residues. Trimming took off 5 bases at V and 5 bases at J, with 9 bases between the two ends.

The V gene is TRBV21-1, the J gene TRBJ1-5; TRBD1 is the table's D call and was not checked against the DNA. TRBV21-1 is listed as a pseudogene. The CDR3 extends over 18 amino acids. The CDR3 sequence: CASSKRFHTGQGLQPQHF. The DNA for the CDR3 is TGTGCCAGCAGCAAACGCTTTCACACTGGACAGGGTCTTCAGCCCCAGCATTTT.

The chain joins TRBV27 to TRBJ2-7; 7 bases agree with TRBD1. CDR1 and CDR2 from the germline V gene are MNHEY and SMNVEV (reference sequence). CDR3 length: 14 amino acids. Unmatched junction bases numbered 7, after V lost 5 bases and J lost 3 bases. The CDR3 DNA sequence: TGTGCCAGCAGTATCTTACAGGGGAACTACGAGCAGTACTTC. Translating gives CASSILQGNYEQYF.

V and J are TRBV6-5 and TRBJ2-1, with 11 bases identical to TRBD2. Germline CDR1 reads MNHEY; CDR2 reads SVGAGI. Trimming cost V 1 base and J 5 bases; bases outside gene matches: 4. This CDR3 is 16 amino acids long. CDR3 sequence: CASSYLAGGANNEQFF. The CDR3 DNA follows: TGTGCCAGCAGTTACTTAGCGGGGGGGGCCAACAATGAGCAGTTCTTC.

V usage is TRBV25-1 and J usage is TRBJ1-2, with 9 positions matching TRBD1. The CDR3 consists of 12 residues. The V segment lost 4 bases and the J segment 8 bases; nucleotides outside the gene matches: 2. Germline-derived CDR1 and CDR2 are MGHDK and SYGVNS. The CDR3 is CASSVGTGGYTF. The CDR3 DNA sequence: TGTGCCAGCAGTGTGGGGACAGGGGGCTACACCTTC.

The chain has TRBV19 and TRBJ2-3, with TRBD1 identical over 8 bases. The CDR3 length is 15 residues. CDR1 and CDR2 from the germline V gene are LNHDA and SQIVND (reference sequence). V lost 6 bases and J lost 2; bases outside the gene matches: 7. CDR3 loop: CASSGRQGTTDTQYF. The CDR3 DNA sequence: TGTGCCAGTAGCGGACGACAGGGGACCACAGATACGCAGTATTTT.

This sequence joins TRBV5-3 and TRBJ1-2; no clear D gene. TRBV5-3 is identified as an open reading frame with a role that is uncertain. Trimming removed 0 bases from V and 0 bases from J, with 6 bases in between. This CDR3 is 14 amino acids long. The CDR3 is CARSLDSPNYGYTF. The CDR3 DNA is TGTGCCAGAAGCTTGGACAGCCCTAACTATGGCTACACCTTC.

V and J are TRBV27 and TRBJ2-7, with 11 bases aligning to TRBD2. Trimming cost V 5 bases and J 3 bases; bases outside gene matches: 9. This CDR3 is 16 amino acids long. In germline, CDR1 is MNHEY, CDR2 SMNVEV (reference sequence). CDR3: CASSTPSGTSGYEQYF. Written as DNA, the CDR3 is TGTGCCAGCAGTACACCATCCGGGACTAGCGGCTACGAGCAGTACTTC.

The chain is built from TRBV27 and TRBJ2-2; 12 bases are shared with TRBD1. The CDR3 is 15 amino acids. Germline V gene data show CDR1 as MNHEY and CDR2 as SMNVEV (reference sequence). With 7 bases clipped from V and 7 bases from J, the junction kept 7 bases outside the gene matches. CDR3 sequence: CASKEGTGGHGELFF. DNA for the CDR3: TGTGCCAGCAAGGAAGGGACAGGGGGCCACGGGGAGCTGTTTTTT.

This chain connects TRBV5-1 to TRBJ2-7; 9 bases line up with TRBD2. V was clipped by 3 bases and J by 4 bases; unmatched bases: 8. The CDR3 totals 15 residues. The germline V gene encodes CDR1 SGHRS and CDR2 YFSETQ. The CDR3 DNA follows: TGCGCCAGCAGCTCAAGTAGCGGGGGCCTTTACGAGCAGTACTTC. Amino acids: CASSSSSGGLYEQYF.

The CDR3 coding sequence is TGTGCCAGCAGCCCGTATCAGCCCCAGCATTTT. It codes for CASSPYQPQHF. This chain links TRBV11-3 with TRBJ1-5; no reliable D call. Trimming took off 5 bases at V and 5 bases at J, with 4 bases between the two ends. The germline V gene encodes CDR1 SGHNT and CDR2 YENEEA. This CDR3 is built from 11 residues.

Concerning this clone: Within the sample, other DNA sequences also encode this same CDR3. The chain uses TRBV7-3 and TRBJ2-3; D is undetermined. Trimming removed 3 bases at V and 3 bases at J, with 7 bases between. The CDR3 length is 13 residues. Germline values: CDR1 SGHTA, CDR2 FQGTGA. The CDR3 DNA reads TGTGCCAGCAGCTTTTCTACGACAGATACGCAGTATTTT. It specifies CASSFSTTDTQYF.

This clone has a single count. CDR3 residues: CASSQLDGGPNTQYF. CDR3 nucleotides: TGCGCCAGCAGCCAACTCGACGGGGGGCCCAATACGCAGTATTTT. The chain recombines TRBV4-1 with TRBJ2-3, with a possible D match to TRBD2 (7 bases). There are 15 residues in the CDR3. CDR1 MGHRA and CDR2 YSYEKL come from the germline V gene. V dropped 2 bases and J dropped 7 bases, with 16 bases sitting between them.

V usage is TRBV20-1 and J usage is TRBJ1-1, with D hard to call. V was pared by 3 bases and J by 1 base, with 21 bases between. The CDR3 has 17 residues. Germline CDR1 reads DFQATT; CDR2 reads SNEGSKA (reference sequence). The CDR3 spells CSASHMPRGVGNTEAFF. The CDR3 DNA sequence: TGCAGTGCTAGTCACATGCCCCGGGGAGTTGGGAACACTGAAGCTTTCTTT.

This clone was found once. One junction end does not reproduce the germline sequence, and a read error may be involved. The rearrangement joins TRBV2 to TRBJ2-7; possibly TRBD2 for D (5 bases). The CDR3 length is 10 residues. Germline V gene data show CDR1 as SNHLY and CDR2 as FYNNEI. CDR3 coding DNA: TGTGCCAGCAGCGGGATGAGCGCTCACTTC. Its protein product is CASSGMSAHF.

CDR3 coding DNA: TGTGCCAGCAGTGCTACTCGGGGGACCCCGCCCGATTACGAGCAGTACTTC. Translating it yields CASSATRGTPPDYEQYF. The gene calls are TRBV2 and TRBJ2-7; a weak D match, TRBD2 (6 bases). V shed 4 bases and J shed 4 bases, with 23 bases lying between them. CDR3 length equals 17 residues. Per the germline V gene, CDR1 is SNHLY and CDR2 is FYNNEI.

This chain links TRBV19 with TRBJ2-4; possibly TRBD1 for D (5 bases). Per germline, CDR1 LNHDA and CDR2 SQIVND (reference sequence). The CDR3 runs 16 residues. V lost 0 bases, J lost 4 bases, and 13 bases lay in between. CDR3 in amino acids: CASSIDGRVPKNIQYF. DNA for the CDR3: TGTGCCAGTAGTATAGACGGCAGGGTGCCTAAAAACATTCAGTACTTC.